This T cell receptor (beta chain) was captured in a study of shared clonotypes between healthy human individuals. Whole-study results and caveats: In several donors, around 5.5% of naive CD4 clonotypes appeared in common.

The authors distributed each subset's genomic DNA evenly over several immunoSEQ plates. Method: immunoSEQ multiplex PCR; TCRdb's copy keeps in-frame clones and lacks some. This table holds millions of clones, approximately 93% found once. About this clone: The antigen is undetermined.

The CDR3 length is 16 residues. V trimming: 3 bases; J trimming: 7 bases; junction bases outside the gene matches: 14. Germline-derived CDR1 and CDR2 are GTSNPN and SVGIG (reference sequence). V gene TRBV30 combines with J gene TRBJ2-2; the match to TRBD2 covers 7 bases. The TCR sequence derives from a young man in good health. Some clones in this sample may be carry-over from other donors' samples. What was sequenced was naive CD4+ T cells from PBMCs. Described subset: CD45RA+ positively selected. The CDR3 sequence is CAWRGAGNFGFGELFF. DNA of the CDR3: TGTGCCTGGAGGGGAGCGGGAAACTTCGGGTTCGGGGAGCTGTTTTTT. The full variable domain, completed using reference TRBV30 and TRBJ2-2, is SQTIHQWPATLVQPVGSPLSLECTVEGTSNPNLYWYRQAAGRGLQLLFYSVGIGQISSEVPQNLSASRPQDRQFILSSKKLLLSDSGFYLCAWRGAGNFGFGELFFGEGSRLTVL.